This record covers a single T cell receptor beta chain. The antigen remains unidentified. This sample is drawn from a study of cytomegalovirus exposure and HLA in healthy donors. Whole-study results and caveats: The authors confirmed in vitro that a few CMV-associated chains were specific for CMV antigens. The productive fraction for most TCR beta V segments was about 87% or about 30% in an earlier analysis.

V was pared by 0 bases and J by 4 bases, with 5 bases between. This CDR3 comprises 13 residues. Germline V CDR1 and CDR2: SGHRS, YFSETQ. PCR employed 60 Vbeta and 13 Jbeta primers. Clones were sequenced by immunoSEQ multiplex PCR, and TCRdb holds only the in-frame ones, with some missing. The sample shows approximately 120,000 clones, about 78% of them seen only once. The chain couples TRBV5-1 to TRBJ1-3; D not certain. The receptor was isolated from a female donor in good health and CMV-seronegative. Sequenced material: PBMCs. CDR3 region: CASSLDSGNTIYF. CDR3 nucleotides: TGCGCCAGCAGCTTGGACTCAGGAAACACCATATATTTT. Looking up the rest from reference TRBV5-1 and TRBJ1-3 gives the full variable domain: KAGVTQTPRYLIKTRGQQVTLSCSPISGHRSVSWYQQTPGQGLQFLFEYFSETQRNKGNFPGRFSGRQFSNSRSEMNVSTLELGDSALYLCASSLDSGNTIYFGEGSWLTVV.